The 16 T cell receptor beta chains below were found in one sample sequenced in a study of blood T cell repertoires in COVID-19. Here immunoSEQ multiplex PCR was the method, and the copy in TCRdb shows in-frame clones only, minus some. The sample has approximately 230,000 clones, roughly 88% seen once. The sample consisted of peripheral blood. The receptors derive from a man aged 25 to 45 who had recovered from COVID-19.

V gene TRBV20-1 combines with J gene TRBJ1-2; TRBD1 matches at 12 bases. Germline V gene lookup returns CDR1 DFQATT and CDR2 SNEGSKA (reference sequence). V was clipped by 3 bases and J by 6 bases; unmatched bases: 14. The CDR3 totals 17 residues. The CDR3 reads CSASKVGGQGARNGYTF. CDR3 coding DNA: TGCAGTGCTAGTAAGGTCGGGGGACAGGGGGCGCGTAATGGCTACACCTTC.

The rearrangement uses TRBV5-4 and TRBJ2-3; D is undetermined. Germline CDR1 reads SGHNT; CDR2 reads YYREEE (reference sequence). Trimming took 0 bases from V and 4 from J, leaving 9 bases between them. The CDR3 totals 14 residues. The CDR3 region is CASSLGSGSDTQYF. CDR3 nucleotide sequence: TGTGCCAGCAGCTTGGGGTCAGGATCAGATACGCAGTATTTT.

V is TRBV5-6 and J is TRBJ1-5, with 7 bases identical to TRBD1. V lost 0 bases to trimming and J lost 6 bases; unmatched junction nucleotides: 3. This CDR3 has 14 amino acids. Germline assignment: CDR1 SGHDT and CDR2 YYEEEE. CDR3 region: CASSLGQGAQPQHF. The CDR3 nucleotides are TGTGCCAGCAGCTTGGGACAGGGTGCTCAGCCCCAGCATTTT.

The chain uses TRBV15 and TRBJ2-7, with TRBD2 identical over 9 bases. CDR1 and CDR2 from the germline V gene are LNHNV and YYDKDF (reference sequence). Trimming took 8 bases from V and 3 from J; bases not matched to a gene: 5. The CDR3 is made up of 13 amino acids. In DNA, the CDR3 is TGTGCCACCTCGGCGGGGGGGCGCTACGAGCAGTACTTC. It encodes CATSAGGRYEQYF. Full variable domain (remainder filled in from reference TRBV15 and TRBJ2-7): DAMVIQNPRYQVTQFGKPVTLSCSQTLNHNVMYWYQQKSSQAPKLLFHYYDKDFNNEADTPDNFQSRRPNTSFCFLDIRSPGLGDTAMYLCATSAGGRYEQYFGPGTRLTVT.

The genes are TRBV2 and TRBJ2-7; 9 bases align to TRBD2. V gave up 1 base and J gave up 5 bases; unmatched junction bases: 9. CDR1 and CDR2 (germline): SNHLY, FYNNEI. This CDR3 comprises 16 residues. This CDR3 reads CASSEGRGGPPHEQYF. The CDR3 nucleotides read TGTGCCAGCAGTGAAGGGCGGGGGGGCCCTCCCCACGAGCAGTACTTC.

The CDR3 region has the DNA TGTGCCAGCAGGGACACAGGGGTCGATGGCTACACCTTC. Residues: CASRDTGVDGYTF. The chain joins TRBV2 to TRBJ1-2, with 7 bases aligning to TRBD1. In germline, CDR1 is SNHLY, CDR2 FYNNEI. CDR3 length equals 13 residues. J gave up 6 bases and V 6 bases, and 7 bases lay outside the gene matches.

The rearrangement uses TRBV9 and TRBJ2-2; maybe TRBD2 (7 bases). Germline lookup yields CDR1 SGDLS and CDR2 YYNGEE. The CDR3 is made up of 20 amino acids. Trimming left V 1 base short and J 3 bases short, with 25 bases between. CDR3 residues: CASSVRQYAGASGDTGELFF. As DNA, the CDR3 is TGTGCCAGCAGCGTACGCCAATACGCGGGGGCCTCCGGGGACACCGGGGAGCTGTTTTTT.

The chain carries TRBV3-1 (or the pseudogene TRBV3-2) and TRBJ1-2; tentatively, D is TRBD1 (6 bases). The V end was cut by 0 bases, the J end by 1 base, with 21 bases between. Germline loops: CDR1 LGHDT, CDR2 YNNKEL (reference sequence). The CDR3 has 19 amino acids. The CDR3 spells CASSQDYQGRPTFNYGYTF. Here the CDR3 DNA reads TGTGCCAGCAGCCAAGATTATCAGGGGCGCCCCACCTTTAACTATGGCTACACCTTC.

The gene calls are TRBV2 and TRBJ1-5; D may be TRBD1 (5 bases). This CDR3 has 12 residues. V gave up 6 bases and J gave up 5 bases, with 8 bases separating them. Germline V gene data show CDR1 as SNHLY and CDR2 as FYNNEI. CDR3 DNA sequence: TGTGCCAGCAGAGGGGACTATCAGCCCCAGCATTTT. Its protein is CASRGDYQPQHF.

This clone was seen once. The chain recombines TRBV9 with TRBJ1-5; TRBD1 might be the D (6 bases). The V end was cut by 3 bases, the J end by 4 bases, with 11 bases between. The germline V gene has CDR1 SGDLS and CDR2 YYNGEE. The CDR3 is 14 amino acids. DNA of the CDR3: TGTGCCAGCAGCGCCGGGACACCTAATCAGCCCCAGCATTTT. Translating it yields CASSAGTPNQPQHF. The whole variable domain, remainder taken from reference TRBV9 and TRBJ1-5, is DSGVTQTPKHLITATGQRVTLRCSPRSGDLSVYWYQQSLDQGLQFLIQYYNGEERAKGNILERFSAQQFPDLHSELNLSSLELGDSALYFCASSAGTPNQPQHFGDGTRLSIL.

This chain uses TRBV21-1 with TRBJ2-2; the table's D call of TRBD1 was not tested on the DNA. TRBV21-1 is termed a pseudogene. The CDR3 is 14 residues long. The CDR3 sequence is CASNTGVWTGELFF. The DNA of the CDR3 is TGTGCCAGCAACACAGGGGTATGGACCGGGGAGCTGTTTTTT.

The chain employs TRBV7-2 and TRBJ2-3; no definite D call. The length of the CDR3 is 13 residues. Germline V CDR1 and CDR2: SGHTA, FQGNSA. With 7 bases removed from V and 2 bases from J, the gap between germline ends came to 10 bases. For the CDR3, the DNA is TGTGCCAGCACTAGGCCCCCCACAGATACGCAGTATTTT. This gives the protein CASTRPPTDTQYF. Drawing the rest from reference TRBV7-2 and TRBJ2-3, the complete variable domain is GAGVSQSPSNKVTEKGKDVELRCDPISGHTALYWYRQSLGQGLEFLIYFQGNSAPDKSGLPSDRFSAERTGGSVSTLTIQRTQQEDSAVYLCASTRPPTDTQYFGPGTRLTVL.

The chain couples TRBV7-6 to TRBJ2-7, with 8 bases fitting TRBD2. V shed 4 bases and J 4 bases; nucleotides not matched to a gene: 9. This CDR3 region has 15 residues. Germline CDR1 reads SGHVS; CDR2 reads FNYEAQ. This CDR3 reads CASSSPQAGEYEQYF. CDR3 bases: TGTGCCAGCAGCTCCCCCCAAGCGGGGGAGTACGAGCAGTACTTC.

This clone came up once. Here the CDR3 DNA reads TGCAGCGTTGAACCAGGGTGGGACACTGAAGCTTTCTTT. Its protein product is CSVEPGWDTEAFF. The chain uses TRBV29-1 and TRBJ1-1, with D perhaps matching TRBD1 (5 bases). V dropped 2 bases and J dropped 3 bases, with 10 bases sitting between them. The germline V gene encodes CDR1 SQVTM and CDR2 ANQGSEA. CDR3 length: 13 amino acids.

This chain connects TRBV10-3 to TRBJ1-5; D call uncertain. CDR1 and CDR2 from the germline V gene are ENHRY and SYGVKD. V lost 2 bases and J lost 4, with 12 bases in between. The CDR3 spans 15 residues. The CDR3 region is CAISEGAARNQPQHF. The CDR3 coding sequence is TGTGCCATCAGTGAGGGTGCAGCGCGAAATCAGCCCCAGCATTTT.

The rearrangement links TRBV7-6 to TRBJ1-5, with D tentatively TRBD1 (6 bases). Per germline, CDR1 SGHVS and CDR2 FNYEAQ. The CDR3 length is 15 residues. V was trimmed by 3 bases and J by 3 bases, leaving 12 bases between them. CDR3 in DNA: TGTGCCAGCAGCTTTCTAGGGGGAAACAATCAGCCCCAGCATTTT. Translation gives CASSFLGGNNQPQHF.